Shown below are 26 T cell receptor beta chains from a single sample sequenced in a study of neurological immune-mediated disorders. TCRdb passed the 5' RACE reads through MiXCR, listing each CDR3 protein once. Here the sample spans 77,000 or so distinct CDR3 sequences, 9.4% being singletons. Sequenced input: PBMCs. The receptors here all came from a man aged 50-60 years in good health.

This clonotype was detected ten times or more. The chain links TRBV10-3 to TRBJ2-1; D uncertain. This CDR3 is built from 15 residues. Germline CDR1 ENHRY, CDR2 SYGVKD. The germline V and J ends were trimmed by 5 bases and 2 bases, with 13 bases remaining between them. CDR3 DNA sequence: TGTGCCATCAGTAAGACCACAATTACCTACAATGAGCAGTTCTTC. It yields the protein CAISKTTITYNEQFF.

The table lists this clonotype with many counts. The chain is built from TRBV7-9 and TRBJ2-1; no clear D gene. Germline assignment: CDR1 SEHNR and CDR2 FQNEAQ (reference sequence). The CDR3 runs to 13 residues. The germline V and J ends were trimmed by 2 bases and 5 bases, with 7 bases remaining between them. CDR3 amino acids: CASSLSGNNEQFF. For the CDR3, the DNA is TGTGCCAGCAGCTTATCCGGAAACAATGAGCAGTTCTTC.

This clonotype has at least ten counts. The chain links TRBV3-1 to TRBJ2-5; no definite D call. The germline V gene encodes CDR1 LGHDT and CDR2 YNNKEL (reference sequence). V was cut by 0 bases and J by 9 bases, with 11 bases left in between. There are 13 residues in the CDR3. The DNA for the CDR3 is TGTGCCAGCAGCCAAGAAGGACGGGCCTCCCAGTACTTC. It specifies CASSQEGRASQYF.

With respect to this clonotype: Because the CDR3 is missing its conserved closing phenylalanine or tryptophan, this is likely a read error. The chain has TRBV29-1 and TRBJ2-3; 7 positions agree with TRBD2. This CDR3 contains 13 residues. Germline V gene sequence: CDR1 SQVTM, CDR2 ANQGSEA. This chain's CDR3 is CSGRGPCTDTQYS. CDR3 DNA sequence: TGTAGCGGGCGTGGACCCTGCACAGATACGCAGTATTCT.

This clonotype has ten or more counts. This chain's CDR3 is CASSPQSHSYNEQFF. CDR3 DNA: TGCGCCAGCAGCCCCCAGTCGCACTCCTACAATGAGCAGTTCTTC. The rearrangement links TRBV5-1 to TRBJ2-1; D remains ambiguous. CDR3 length equals 15 residues. The V end was cut by 4 bases, the J end by 0 bases, with 11 bases between. Looked up from germline, CDR1 is SGHRS and CDR2 is YFSETQ.

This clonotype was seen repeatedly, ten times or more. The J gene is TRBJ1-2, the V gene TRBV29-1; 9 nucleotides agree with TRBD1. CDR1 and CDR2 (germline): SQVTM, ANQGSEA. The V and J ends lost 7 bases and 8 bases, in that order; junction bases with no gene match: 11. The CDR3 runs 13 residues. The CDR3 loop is CSANTGGAGGYTF. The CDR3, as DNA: TGCAGCGCAAATACAGGGGGCGCGGGCGGCTACACCTTC. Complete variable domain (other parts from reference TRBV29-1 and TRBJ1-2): SAVISQKPSRDICQRGTSLTIQCQVDSQVTMMFWYRQQPGQSLTLIATANQGSEATYESGFVIDKFPISRPNLTFSTLTVSNMSPEDSSIYLCSANTGGAGGYTFGSGTRLTVV.

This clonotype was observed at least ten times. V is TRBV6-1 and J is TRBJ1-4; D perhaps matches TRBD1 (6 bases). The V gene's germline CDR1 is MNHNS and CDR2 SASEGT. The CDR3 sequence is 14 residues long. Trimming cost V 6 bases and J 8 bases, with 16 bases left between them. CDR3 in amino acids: CASSAGQPSEKLFF. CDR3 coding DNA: TGTGCCAGCAGCGCCGGACAGCCCTCGGAAAAACTGTTTTTT.

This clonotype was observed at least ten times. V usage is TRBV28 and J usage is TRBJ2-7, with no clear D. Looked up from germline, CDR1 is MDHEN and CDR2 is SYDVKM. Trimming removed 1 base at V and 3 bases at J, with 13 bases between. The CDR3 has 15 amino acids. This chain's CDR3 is CASSLSGSPYYEQYF. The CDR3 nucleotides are TGTGCCAGCAGTTTATCCGGCAGCCCATACTACGAGCAGTACTTC.

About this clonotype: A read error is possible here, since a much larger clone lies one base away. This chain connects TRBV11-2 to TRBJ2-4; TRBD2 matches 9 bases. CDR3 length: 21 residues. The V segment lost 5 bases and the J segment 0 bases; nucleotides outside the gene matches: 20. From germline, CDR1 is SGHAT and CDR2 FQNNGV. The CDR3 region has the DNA TGTGCCAGCAGCCAACCATCAGGCGGGGGGGACACTATTTCAGCCAAAAACATTCAGTACTTC. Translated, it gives CASSQPSGGGDTISAKNIQYF.

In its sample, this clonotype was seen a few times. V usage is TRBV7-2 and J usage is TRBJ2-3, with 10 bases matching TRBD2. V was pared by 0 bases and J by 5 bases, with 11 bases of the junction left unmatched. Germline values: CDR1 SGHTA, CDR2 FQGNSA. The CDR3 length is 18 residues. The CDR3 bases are TGTGCCAGCAGCTTAGCGGCTAGCGGGAGCCTATCGGGAGATACGCAGTATTTT. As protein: CASSLAASGSLSGDTQYF. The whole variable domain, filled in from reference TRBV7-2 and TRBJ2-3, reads GAGVSQSPSNKVTEKGKDVELRCDPISGHTALYWYRQSLGQGLEFLIYFQGNSAPDKSGLPSDRFSAERTGGSVSTLTIQRTQQEDSAVYLCASSLAASGSLSGDTQYFGPGTRLTVL.

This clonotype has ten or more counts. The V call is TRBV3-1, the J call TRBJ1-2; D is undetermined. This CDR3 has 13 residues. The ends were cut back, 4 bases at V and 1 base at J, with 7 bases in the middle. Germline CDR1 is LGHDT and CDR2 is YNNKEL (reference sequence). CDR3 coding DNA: TGTGCCAGCAGCCCGACGGATAACTATGGCTACACCTTC. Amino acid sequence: CASSPTDNYGYTF.

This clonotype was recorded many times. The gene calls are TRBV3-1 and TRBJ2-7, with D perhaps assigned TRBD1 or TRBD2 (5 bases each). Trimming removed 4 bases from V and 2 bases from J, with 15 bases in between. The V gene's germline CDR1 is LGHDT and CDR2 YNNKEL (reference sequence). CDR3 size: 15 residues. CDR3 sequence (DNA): TGTGCCAGCAGCCGGACCTGGGACCCTGCCTACGAGCAGTACTTC. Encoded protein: CASSRTWDPAYEQYF.

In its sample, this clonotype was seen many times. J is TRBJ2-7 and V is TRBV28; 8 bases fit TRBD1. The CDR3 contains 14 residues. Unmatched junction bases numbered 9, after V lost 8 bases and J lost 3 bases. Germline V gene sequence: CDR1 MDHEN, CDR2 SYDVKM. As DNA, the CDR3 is TGTGCCAGCGGGCTGAGTGGACAGGGCTACGAGCAGTACTTC. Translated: CASGLSGQGYEQYF.

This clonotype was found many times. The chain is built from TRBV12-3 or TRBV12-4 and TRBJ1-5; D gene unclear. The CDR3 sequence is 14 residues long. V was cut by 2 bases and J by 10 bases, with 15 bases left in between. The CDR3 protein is CASSLPHPLPPQHF. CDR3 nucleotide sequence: TGTGCCAGCAGTTTACCACATCCCTTACCTCCCCAGCATTTT.

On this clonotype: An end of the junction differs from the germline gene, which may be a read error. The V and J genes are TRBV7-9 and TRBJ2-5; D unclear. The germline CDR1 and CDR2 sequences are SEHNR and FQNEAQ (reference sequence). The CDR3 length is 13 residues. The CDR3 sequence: CACSGADQETQYF. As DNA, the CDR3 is TGTGCCTGCAGTGGTGCCGATCAAGAGACCCAGTACTTC.

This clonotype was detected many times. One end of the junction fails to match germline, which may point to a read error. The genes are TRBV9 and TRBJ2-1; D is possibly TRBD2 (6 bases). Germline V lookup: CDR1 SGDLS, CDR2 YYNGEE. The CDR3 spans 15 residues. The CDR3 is CASSVEGTSSNEQFF. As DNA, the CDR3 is TGTGCCAGCAGCGTGGAGGGGACTTCCTCCAATGAGCAGTTCTTC.

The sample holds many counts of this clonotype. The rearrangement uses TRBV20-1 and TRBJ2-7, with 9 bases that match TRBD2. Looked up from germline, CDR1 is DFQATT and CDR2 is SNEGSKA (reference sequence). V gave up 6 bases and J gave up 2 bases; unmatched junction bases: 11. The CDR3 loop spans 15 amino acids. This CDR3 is CSAPDPSGKTYEQYF. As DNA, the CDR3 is TGCAGTGCCCCTGATCCTAGCGGGAAAACCTACGAGCAGTACTTC.

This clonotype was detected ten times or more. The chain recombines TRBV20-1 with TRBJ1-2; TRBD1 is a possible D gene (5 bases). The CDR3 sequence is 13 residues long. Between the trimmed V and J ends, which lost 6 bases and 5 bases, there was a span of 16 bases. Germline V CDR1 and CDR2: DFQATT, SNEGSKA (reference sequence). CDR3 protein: CSARDGGVYGYTF. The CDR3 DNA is TGCAGTGCCCGTGACGGGGGGGTTTATGGCTACACCTTC.

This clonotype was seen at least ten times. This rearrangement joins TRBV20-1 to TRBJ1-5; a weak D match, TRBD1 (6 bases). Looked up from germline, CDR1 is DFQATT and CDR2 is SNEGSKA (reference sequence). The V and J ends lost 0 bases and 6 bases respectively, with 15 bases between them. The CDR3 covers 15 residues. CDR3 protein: CSARDVGGAGQPQHF. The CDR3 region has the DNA TGCAGTGCTAGAGATGTTGGGGGCGCGGGTCAGCCCCAGCATTTT.

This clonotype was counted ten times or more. CDR3 region: CASRRTGGGSPLHF. The CDR3 DNA follows: TGTGCCAGCAGGCGGACAGGGGGAGGTTCACCCCTCCACTTT. J is TRBJ1-6 and V is TRBV7-9; 10 nucleotides line up with TRBD1. The length of the CDR3 is 14 residues. V gave up 6 bases and J gave up 9 bases; unmatched junction bases: 5. The germline V gene encodes CDR1 SEHNR and CDR2 FQNEAQ (reference sequence).

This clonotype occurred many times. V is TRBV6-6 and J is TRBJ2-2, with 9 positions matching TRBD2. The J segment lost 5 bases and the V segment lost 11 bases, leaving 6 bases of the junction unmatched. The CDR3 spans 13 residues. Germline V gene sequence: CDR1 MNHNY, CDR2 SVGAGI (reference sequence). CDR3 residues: CAERAGGTGELFF. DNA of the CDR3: TGTGCCGAAAGGGCGGGGGGGACCGGGGAGCTGTTTTTT.

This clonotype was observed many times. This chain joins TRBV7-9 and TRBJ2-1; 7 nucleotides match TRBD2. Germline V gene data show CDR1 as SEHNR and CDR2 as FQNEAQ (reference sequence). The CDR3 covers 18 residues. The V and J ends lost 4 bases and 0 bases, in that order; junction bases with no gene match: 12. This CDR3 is CASSSPGTTTSSYNEQFF. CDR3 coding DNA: TGTGCCAGCAGCTCCCCCGGGACTACAACTAGCTCCTACAATGAGCAGTTCTTC.

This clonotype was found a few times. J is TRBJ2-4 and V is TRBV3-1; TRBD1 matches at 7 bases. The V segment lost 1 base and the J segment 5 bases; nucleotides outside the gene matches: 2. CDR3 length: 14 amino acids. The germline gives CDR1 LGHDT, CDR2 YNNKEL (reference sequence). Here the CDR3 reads CASSQGTGENIQYF. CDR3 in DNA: TGTGCCAGCAGCCAAGGTACAGGGGAAAACATTCAGTACTTC.

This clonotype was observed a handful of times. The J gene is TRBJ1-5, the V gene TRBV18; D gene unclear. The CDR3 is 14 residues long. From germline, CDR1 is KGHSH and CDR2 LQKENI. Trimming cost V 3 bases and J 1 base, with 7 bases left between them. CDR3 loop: CASSPNDSNQPQHF. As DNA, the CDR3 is TGTGCCAGCTCACCTAACGACAGCAATCAGCCCCAGCATTTT.

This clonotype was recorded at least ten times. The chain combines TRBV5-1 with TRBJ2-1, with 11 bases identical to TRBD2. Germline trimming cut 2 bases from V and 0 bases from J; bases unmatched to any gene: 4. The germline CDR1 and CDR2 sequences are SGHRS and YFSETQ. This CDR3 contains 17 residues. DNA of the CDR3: TGCGCCAGCAGCTTAGGGACTAGCGGCAACTCCTACAATGAGCAGTTCTTC. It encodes CASSLGTSGNSYNEQFF.

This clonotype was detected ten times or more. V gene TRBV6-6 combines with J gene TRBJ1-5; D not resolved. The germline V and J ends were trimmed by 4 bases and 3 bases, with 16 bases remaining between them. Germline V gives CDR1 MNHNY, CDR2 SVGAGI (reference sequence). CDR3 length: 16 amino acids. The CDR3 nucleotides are TGTGCCAGCAGTTCCCCCTCAGGCCCGTCCAATCAGCCCCAGCATTTT. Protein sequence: CASSSPSGPSNQPQHF.